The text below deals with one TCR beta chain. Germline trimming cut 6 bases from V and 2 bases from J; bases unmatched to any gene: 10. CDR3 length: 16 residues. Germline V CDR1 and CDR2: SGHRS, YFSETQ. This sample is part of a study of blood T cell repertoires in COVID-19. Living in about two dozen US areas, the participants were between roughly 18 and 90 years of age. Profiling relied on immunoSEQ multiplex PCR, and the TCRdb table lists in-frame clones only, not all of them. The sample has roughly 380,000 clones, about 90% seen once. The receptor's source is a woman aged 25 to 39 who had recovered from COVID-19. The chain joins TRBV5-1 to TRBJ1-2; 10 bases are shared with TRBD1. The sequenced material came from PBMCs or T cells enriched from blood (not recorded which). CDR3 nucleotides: TGCGCCAGCACCTCGGGGACAGGGGTAATGAACTATGGCTACACCTTC. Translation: CASTSGTGVMNYGYTF. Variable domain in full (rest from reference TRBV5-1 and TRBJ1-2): KAGVTQTPRYLIKTRGQQVTLSCSPISGHRSVSWYQQTPGQGLQFLFEYFSETQRNKGNFPGRFSGRQFSNSRSEMNVSTLELGDSALYLCASTSGTGVMNYGYTFGSGTRLTVV.